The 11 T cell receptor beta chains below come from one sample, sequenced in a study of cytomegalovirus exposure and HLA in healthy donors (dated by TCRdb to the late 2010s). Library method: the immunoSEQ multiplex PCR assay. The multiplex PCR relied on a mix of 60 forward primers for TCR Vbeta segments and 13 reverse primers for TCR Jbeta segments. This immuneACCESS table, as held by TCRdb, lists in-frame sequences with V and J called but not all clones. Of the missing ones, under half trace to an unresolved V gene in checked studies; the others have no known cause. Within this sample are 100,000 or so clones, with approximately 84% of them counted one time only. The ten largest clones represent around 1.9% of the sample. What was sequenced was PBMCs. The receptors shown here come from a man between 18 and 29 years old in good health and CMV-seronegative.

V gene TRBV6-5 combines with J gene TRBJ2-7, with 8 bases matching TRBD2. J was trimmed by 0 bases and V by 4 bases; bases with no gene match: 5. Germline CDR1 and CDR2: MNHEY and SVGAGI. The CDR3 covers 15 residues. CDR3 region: CASSSFSGASYEQYF. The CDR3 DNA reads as TGTGCCAGCAGTTCCTTTAGCGGGGCCTCCTACGAGCAGTACTTC.

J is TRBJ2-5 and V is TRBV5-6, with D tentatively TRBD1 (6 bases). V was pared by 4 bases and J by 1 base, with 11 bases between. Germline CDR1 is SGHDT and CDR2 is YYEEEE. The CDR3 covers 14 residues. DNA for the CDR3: TGTGCCAGCAGCGCAGGGGCTCTCCAAGAGACCCAGTACTTC. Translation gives CASSAGALQETQYF.

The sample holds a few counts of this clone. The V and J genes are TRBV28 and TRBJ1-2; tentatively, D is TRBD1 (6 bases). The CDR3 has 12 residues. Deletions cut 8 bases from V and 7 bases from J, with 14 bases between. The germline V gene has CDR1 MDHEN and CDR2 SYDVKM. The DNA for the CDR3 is TGTGCCAGCGGTACTCACAGGGCTGGCTACACCTTC. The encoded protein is CASGTHRAGYTF.

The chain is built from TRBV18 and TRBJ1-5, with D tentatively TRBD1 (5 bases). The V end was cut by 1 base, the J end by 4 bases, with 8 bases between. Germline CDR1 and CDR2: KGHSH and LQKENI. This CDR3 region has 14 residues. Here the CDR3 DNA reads TGTGCCAGCTCACCACTACGGGGGAATCAGCCCCAGCATTTT. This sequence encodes CASSPLRGNQPQHF.

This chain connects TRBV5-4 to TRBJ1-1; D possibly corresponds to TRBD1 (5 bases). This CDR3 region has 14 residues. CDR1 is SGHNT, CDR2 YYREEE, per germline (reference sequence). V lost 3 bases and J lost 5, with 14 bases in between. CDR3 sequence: CASSSGGGTTEAFF. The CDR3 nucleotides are TGTGCCAGCAGCTCCGGGGGGGGTACTACTGAAGCTTTCTTT.

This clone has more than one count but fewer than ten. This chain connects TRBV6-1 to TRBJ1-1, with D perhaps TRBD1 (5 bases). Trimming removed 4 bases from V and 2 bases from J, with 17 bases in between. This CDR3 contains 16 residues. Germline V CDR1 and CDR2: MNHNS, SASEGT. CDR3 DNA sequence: TGTGCCAGCAGTGGCAGGGTTCGTGTCCCTAACACTGAAGCTTTCTTT. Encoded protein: CASSGRVRVPNTEAFF.

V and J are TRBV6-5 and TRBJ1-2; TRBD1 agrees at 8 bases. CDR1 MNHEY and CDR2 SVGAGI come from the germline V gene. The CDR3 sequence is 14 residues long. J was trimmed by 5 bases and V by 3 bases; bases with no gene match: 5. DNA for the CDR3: TGTGCCAGCAGTTATCGGACAGGGACTTATGGCTACACCTTC. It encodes CASSYRTGTYGYTF.

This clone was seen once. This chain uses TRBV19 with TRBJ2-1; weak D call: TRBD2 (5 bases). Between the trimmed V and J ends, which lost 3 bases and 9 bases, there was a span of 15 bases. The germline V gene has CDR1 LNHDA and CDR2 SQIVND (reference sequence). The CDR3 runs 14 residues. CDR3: CASSMTGLAGEQFF. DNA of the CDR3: TGTGCCAGTAGTATGACCGGGCTAGCCGGTGAGCAGTTCTTC. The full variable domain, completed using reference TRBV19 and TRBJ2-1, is DGGITQSPKYLFRKEGQNVTLSCEQNLNHDAMYWYRQDPGQGLRLIYYSQIVNDFQKGDIAEGYSVSREKKESFPLTVTSAQKNPTAFYLCASSMTGLAGEQFFGPGTRLTVL.

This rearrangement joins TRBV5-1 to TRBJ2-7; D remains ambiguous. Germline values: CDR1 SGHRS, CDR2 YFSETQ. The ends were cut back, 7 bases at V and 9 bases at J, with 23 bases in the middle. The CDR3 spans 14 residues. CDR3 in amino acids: CASRTNASPKSQYF. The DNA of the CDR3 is TGCGCCAGCCGAACAAACGCCTCCCCCAAGTCGCAGTACTTC. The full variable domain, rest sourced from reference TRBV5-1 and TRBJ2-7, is KAGVTQTPRYLIKTRGQQVTLSCSPISGHRSVSWYQQTPGQGLQFLFEYFSETQRNKGNFPGRFSGRQFSNSRSEMNVSTLELGDSALYLCASRTNASPKSQYFGPGTRLTVT.

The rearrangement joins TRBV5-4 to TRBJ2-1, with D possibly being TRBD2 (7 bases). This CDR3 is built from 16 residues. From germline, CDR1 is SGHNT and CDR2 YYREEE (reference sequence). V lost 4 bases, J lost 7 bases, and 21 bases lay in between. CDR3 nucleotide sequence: TGTGCCAGCAGCCCGGGGGGCGGGAGAATCCCGAATGAGCAGTTCTTC. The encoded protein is CASSPGGGRIPNEQFF. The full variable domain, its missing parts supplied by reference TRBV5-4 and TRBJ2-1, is ETGVTQSPTHLIKTRGQQVTLRCSSQSGHNTVSWYQQALGQGPQFIFQYYREEENGRGNFPPRFSGLQFPNYSSELNVNALELDDSALYLCASSPGGGRIPNEQFFGPGTRLTVL.

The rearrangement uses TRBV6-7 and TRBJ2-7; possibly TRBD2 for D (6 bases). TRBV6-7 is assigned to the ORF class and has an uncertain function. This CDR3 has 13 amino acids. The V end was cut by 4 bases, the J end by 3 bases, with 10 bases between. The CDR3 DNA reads TGTGCCAGCAGTTCGGGGGACGACTACGAGCAGTACTTC. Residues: CASSSGDDYEQYF.